The next 9 T cell receptor beta chains were all read from a single sample in a study of CD8 T cells in ankylosing spondylitis. Study-wide results and caveats: Among TCR beta sequences, a motif of eight highly homologous variants appeared characteristic of ankylosing spondylitis blood.

For these receptors, no antigen is known. Using its own MiXCR run on the 5' RACE reads, TCRdb lists one record per CDR3 protein. The sample records about 540,000 distinct CDR3 sequences, approximately 11% being singletons. The specimen was blood, either unsorted or a sorted T cell fraction (not recorded which). These receptor sequences come from a male donor with ankylosing spondylitis.

This clonotype came up a few times. The rearrangement links TRBV30 to TRBJ2-1; D not certain. The length of the CDR3 is 14 residues. Per the germline V gene, CDR1 is GTSNPN and CDR2 is SVGIG (reference sequence). The V gene lost 0 bases and the J gene lost 9 bases, with 15 bases spanning the gap. The CDR3 loop is CAWSVDGRLGEQFF. Here the CDR3 DNA reads TGTGCCTGGAGTGTAGATGGTCGGTTGGGTGAGCAGTTCTTC. Together with reference TRBV30 and TRBJ2-1, the CDR3 gives the full variable domain: SQTIHQWPATLVQPVGSPLSLECTVEGTSNPNLYWYRQAAGRGLQLLFYSVGIGQISSEVPQNLSASRPQDRQFILSSKKLLLSDSGFYLCAWSVDGRLGEQFFGPGTRLTVL.

As to this clonotype: A much larger clone sits a single nucleotide away, making a read error possible. The CDR3 spells CASRPDRGNSEAFF. In nucleotides, the CDR3 is TGCGCCAGCAGACCGGACAGGGGGAACTCTGAAGCTTTCTTT. The chain is built from TRBV5-1 and TRBJ1-1, with 10 bases matching TRBD1. The germline V gene encodes CDR1 SGHRS and CDR2 YFSETQ. This CDR3 comprises 14 residues.

The rearrangement uses TRBV20-1 and TRBJ1-1, with D hard to call. CDR3 length: 14 amino acids. V lost 0 bases, J lost 5 bases, and 13 bases lay in between. Germline loops: CDR1 DFQATT, CDR2 SNEGSKA (reference sequence). The chain's CDR3 is CSARDRYGYTEAFF. As DNA, the CDR3 is TGCAGTGCTAGAGATCGGTACGGTTATACTGAAGCTTTCTTT.

The V gene is TRBV7-2, the J gene TRBJ2-3; 9 bases match TRBD2. CDR3 length: 15 residues. The V segment lost 3 bases and the J segment 6 bases; nucleotides outside the gene matches: 7. Germline V lookup: CDR1 SGHTA, CDR2 FQGNSA. The CDR3 region has the DNA TGTGCCAGCAGCTTGTTTGGCGGGAGGGCGGATACGCAGTATTTT. This sequence encodes CASSLFGGRADTQYF.

This clonotype was detected only a few times. The gene calls are TRBV10-1 and TRBJ2-1; D unclear. The V gene's germline CDR1 is WNHNN and CDR2 SYGVQD (reference sequence). Trimming left V 0 bases short and J 5 bases short, with 8 bases between. This CDR3 contains 14 residues. The CDR3 is CASSESQDNNEQFF. As DNA, the CDR3 is TGCGCCAGCAGTGAGTCTCAAGACAACAATGAGCAGTTCTTC.

This clonotype was seen a few times. This sequence joins TRBV30 and TRBJ1-5; D uncertain. The CDR3 has 13 amino acids. Trimming shortened V by 0 bases and J by 4 bases, and 7 bases separated the two germline ends. Germline V gene data show CDR1 as GTSNPN and CDR2 as SVGIG (reference sequence). The CDR3 loop reads CAWSVPGNQPQHF. The CDR3 DNA sequence: TGTGCCTGGAGTGTACCGGGGAATCAGCCCCAGCATTTT.

In this sample, this clonotype turned up many times. The gene calls are TRBV7-9 and TRBJ2-5; 7 bases fit TRBD1. CDR3 length: 14 residues. The germline gives CDR1 SEHNR, CDR2 FQNEAQ (reference sequence). The junction had 3 bases not matched to a gene; V was cut back by 5 bases and J by 0 bases. The CDR3 DNA follows: TGTGCCAGCAGCCCCGGGACAGACCAAGAGACCCAGTACTTC. This codes for CASSPGTDQETQYF. The complete variable domain, with remaining parts taken from reference TRBV7-9 and TRBJ2-5, reads DTGVSQNPRHKITKRGQNVTFRCDPISEHNRLYWYRQTLGQGPEFLTYFQNEAQLEKSRLLSDRFSAERPKGSFSTLEIQRTEQGDSAMYLCASSPGTDQETQYFGPGTRLLVL.

This clonotype was found a few times. The CDR3 region has the DNA TGTGCCAGCAGCTTAGGGACAACTAGTTTACTAGAGCAGTACTTC. Translation: CASSLGTTSLLEQYF. This chain connects TRBV7-9 to TRBJ2-7, with D perhaps assigned TRBD1 or TRBD2 (5 bases each). The CDR3 sequence is 15 residues long. Germline V gives CDR1 SEHNR, CDR2 FQNEAQ (reference sequence). Trimming removed 1 base at V and 7 bases at J, with 17 bases between.

This clonotype was seen only a few times. The V and J genes are TRBV10-3 and TRBJ1-2; 8 bases fit TRBD1. From germline, CDR1 is ENHRY and CDR2 SYGVKD. Losses at the gene ends were 6 bases for V and 1 base for J; bases not matched to a gene: 1. CDR3 length equals 13 residues. This CDR3 reads CAIRGQVNYGYTF. The CDR3 coding sequence is TGTGCCATCAGGGGACAGGTTAACTATGGCTACACCTTC.